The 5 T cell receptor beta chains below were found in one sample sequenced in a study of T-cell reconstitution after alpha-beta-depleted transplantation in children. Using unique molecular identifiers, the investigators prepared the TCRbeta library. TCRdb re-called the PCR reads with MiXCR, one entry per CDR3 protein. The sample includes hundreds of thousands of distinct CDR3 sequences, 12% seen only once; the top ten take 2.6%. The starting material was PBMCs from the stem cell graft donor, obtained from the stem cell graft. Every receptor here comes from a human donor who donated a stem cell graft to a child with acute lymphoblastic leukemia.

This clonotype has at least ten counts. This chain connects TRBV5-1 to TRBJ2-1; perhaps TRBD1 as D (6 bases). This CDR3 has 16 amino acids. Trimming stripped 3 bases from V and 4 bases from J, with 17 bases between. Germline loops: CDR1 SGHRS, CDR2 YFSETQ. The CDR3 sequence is CASSSTGTPTYNEQFF. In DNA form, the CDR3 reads TGCGCCAGCAGCTCGACCGGGACACCCACATACAATGAGCAGTTCTTC.

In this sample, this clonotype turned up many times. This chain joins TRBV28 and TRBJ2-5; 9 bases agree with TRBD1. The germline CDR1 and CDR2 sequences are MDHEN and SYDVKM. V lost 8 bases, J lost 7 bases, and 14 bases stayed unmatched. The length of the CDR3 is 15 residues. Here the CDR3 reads CASCRQGGAMVTQYF. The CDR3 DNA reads TGTGCCAGCTGCCGACAGGGGGGGGCAATGGTGACCCAGTACTTC.

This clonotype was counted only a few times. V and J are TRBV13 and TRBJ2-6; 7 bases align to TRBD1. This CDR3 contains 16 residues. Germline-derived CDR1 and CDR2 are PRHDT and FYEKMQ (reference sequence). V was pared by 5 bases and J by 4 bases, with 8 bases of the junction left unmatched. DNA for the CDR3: TGTGCCAGCAGCGCCCGACAGGGATCAGGGGCCAACGTCCTGACTTTC. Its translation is CASSARQGSGANVLTF.

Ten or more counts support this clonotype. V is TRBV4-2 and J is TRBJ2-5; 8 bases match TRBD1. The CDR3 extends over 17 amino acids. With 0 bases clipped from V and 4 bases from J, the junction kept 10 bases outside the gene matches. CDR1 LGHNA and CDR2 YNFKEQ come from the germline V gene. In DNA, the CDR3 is TGTGCCAGCAGCCAAGATCCAGGGGGCGAGAGGGGAGAGACCCAGTACTTC. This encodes CASSQDPGGERGETQYF.

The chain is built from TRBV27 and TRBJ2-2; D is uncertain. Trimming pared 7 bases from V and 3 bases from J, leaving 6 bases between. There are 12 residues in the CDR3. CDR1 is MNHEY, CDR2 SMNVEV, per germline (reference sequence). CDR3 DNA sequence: TGTGCCAGCATTTCTTACACCGGGGAGCTGTTTTTT. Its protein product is CASISYTGELFF.